Following are 26 T cell receptor beta chains from one sample sequenced in a study of T cells in Graves' hyperthyroidism and ophthalmopathy. Amplification targeted TCR beta CDR3 regions from RNA transcripts. First-round RT-PCR with HTBI primers amplified the TCR CDR3 region. TCRdb processed the multiplex PCR reads anew with MiXCR; each CDR3 protein has one entry. This table holds 350,000 or so distinct CDR3 sequences, roughly a fifth found once. The source material was blood. These receptors were obtained from a woman between 50 and 59 years old with Graves' hyperthyroidism.

This clonotype was counted a few times. This sequence joins TRBV7-9 and TRBJ2-1; 9 bases are a match to TRBD1. Per germline, CDR1 SEHNR and CDR2 FQNEAQ (reference sequence). Unmatched junction bases numbered 7, after V lost 5 bases and J lost 8 bases. The length of the CDR3 is 14 residues. In DNA form, the CDR3 reads TGTGCCAGCAGCCGACGGGACAGGGTTGATGAGCAGTTCTTC. The encoded protein is CASSRRDRVDEQFF.

There are many counts of this clonotype. The rearrangement joins TRBV7-6 to TRBJ1-6, with D possibly matching TRBD1 (6 bases). The V gene's germline CDR1 is SGHVS and CDR2 FNYEAQ. V was pared by 5 bases and J by 3 bases, with 14 bases between. The CDR3 extends over 16 amino acids. CDR3 sequence (DNA): TGTGCCAGCAGCCCGACAGGCGGCGGCTATAATTCACCCCTCCACTTT. Translation: CASSPTGGGYNSPLHF.

This clonotype has just a few counts. The chain uses TRBV28 and TRBJ2-7, with a tentative D call TRBD1 (5 bases). V was trimmed by 8 bases and J by 2 bases, leaving 7 bases between them. Germline-derived CDR1 and CDR2 are MDHEN and SYDVKM. There are 11 residues in the CDR3. CDR3 amino acids: CASQGPYEQYF. CDR3 nucleotide sequence: TGTGCCAGCCAGGGCCCCTACGAGCAGTACTTC.

The V and J genes are TRBV6-2 or TRBV6-3 and TRBJ2-7; D is ambiguous. This CDR3 has 15 residues. The germline V gene encodes CDR1 MNHEY and CDR2 SVGEGT. The ends were cut back, 0 bases at V and 4 bases at J, with 13 bases in the middle. The CDR3 coding sequence is TGTGCCAGCAGTTACTCGCATTCTCGGTTGTACGAGCAGTACTTC. This codes for CASSYSHSRLYEQYF.

This clonotype has ten or more counts. This sequence joins TRBV5-1 and TRBJ2-3, with D possibly matching TRBD2 (5 bases). The CDR3 runs to 15 residues. Between the trimmed V and J ends, which lost 3 bases and 2 bases, there was a span of 13 bases. Germline loops: CDR1 SGHRS, CDR2 YFSETQ. The CDR3 here is CASSSLKRTTDTQYF. The DNA for the CDR3 is TGCGCCAGCAGCTCACTGAAGCGGACCACAGATACGCAGTATTTT.

This clonotype was detected a few times. The CDR3 region is CASSPARTGGNEQYF. DNA of the CDR3: TGCGCCAGCAGCCCAGCGCGGACAGGGGGCAACGAGCAGTACTTC. The V gene is TRBV5-1, the J gene TRBJ2-7, with 11 bases identical to TRBD1. CDR3 size: 15 residues. The trim removed 4 bases at V and 5 bases at J, leaving 8 bases unmatched. In germline, CDR1 is SGHRS, CDR2 YFSETQ.

The table lists this clonotype with many counts. The rearrangement links TRBV5-6 to TRBJ1-2; tentative D call: TRBD1 (5 bases). Germline CDR1 and CDR2: SGHDT and YYEEEE. The CDR3 extends over 16 amino acids. V dropped 6 bases and J dropped 4 bases, with 22 bases sitting between them. The CDR3 sequence is CASTLPEGLGTYGYTF. CDR3 nucleotide sequence: TGTGCCAGCACCCTCCCTGAGGGCCTGGGGACCTATGGCTACACCTTC. The variable domain in full, with the rest retrieved from reference TRBV5-6 and TRBJ1-2, is DAGVTQSPTHLIKTRGQQVTLRCSPKSGHDTVSWYQQALGQGPQFIFQYYEEEERQRGNFPDRFSGHQFPNYSSELNVNALLLGDSALYLCASTLPEGLGTYGYTFGSGTRLTVV.

The chain employs TRBV2 and TRBJ1-2, with D possibly matching TRBD1 (6 bases). The CDR3 is 15 residues long. V lost 6 bases and J 4 bases, leaving 18 bases between the germline ends. Germline V gene sequence: CDR1 SNHLY, CDR2 FYNNEI. CDR3 residues: CASSLAGAGSYGYTF. The CDR3 DNA reads TGTGCCAGCAGCTTAGCGGGGGCGGGAAGCTATGGCTACACCTTC.

This clonotype was seen many times. The V and J genes are TRBV12-3 or TRBV12-4 and TRBJ1-4, with a possible D match to TRBD1 (6 bases). The CDR3 length is 16 residues. V shed 5 bases and J shed 2 bases, with 15 bases lying between them. DNA of the CDR3: TGTGCCAGCAGTACCACAGGGAGAGGGACTAATGAAAAACTGTTTTTT. Translation gives CASSTTGRGTNEKLFF.

A few counts support this clonotype. The chain links TRBV5-4 to TRBJ2-1; D is ambiguous. Trimming took off 9 bases at V and 0 bases at J, with 13 bases between the two ends. CDR3 length: 14 amino acids. CDR1 is SGHNT and CDR2 is YYREEE in the germline V gene (reference sequence). The CDR3 nucleotides read TGTGCCACCGCTCGGGCGAGCTCCTACAATGAGCAGTTCTTC. Translated, it gives CATARASSYNEQFF.

The chain is built from TRBV7-9 and TRBJ2-1; 9 bases are shared with TRBD1. Germline values: CDR1 SEHNR, CDR2 FQNEAQ (reference sequence). Trimming cost V 6 bases and J 5 bases; bases outside gene matches: 11. CDR3 size: 16 residues. In DNA, the CDR3 is TGTGCCAGCAGTCGCTGGACAGGGGTGTACCACAATGAGCAGTTCTTC. As protein: CASSRWTGVYHNEQFF.

This clonotype was observed many times. This chain joins TRBV5-1 and TRBJ2-3; perhaps TRBD2 as D (6 bases). Germline CDR1 reads SGHRS; CDR2 reads YFSETQ. The germline V and J ends were trimmed by 5 bases and 0 bases, with 10 bases remaining between them. The CDR3 consists of 14 residues. In DNA, the CDR3 is TGCGCCAGCAGGCGGGGACCGAGCACAGATACGCAGTATTTT. Protein sequence: CASRRGPSTDTQYF.

The rearrangement joins TRBV20-1 to TRBJ2-7; D may be TRBD1 (5 bases). Per germline, CDR1 DFQATT and CDR2 SNEGSKA (reference sequence). This CDR3 contains 14 residues. V lost 6 bases, J lost 1 base, and 16 bases lay in between. The chain's CDR3 is CSAKEIDSSYEQYF. The CDR3 DNA follows: TGCAGTGCCAAGGAAATTGACAGTTCCTACGAGCAGTACTTC.

This clonotype was seen repeatedly, ten times or more. The genes are TRBV6-1 and TRBJ1-2; D not resolved. V lost 6 bases, J lost 2 bases, and 16 bases lay in between. Germline CDR1 reads MNHNS; CDR2 reads SASEGT. The CDR3 is made up of 15 amino acids. The CDR3 DNA sequence: TGTGCCAGCAGAGTCGAGAAGGGAGGGAACTATGGCTACACCTTC. This sequence encodes CASRVEKGGNYGYTF.

This rearrangement joins TRBV7-9 to TRBJ1-4, with D possibly TRBD1 on 6 matching bases. Germline CDR1 is SEHNR and CDR2 is FQNEAQ (reference sequence). Between the trimmed V and J ends, which lost 4 bases and 8 bases, there was a span of 17 bases. The CDR3 runs to 15 residues. The CDR3 here is CASSSRQVGGEKLFF. The DNA for the CDR3 is TGTGCCAGCAGCTCCAGACAGGTCGGGGGGGAAAAACTGTTTTTT.

This clonotype showed up just a few times. This sequence joins TRBV3-1 and TRBJ2-3; TRBD2 matches 9 bases. The CDR3 has 15 amino acids. J was trimmed by 3 bases and V by 5 bases; bases with no gene match: 6. Germline CDR1 LGHDT, CDR2 YNNKEL (reference sequence). The CDR3 loop is CASSSSGDRTDTQYF. The CDR3 DNA sequence: TGTGCCAGCAGCTCTAGCGGGGACCGAACAGATACGCAGTATTTT.

In its sample, this clonotype was seen many times. This chain connects TRBV27 to TRBJ2-5, with D unclear. V was pared by 8 bases and J by 1 base, with 11 bases between. Germline V lookup: CDR1 MNHEY, CDR2 SMNVEV (reference sequence). The CDR3 length is 13 residues. The CDR3 nucleotides read TGTGCCAGCCGAAAACAGCCCCAAGAGACCCAGTACTTC. This sequence encodes CASRKQPQETQYF.

The J gene is TRBJ2-3, the V gene TRBV12-3 or TRBV12-4; no firm D call. Trimming took 5 bases from V and 3 from J, leaving 6 bases between them. CDR3 length equals 12 residues. Here the CDR3 reads CASSKRTDTQYF. The DNA of the CDR3 is TGTGCCAGCAGTAAAAGAACAGATACGCAGTATTTT.

Many counts were recorded for this clonotype. The chain combines TRBV28 with TRBJ2-7; D gene ambiguous. The germline gives CDR1 MDHEN, CDR2 SYDVKM. The ends were cut back, 3 bases at V and 0 bases at J, with 3 bases in the middle. The CDR3 sequence is 12 residues long. CDR3 coding DNA: TGTGCCAGCAGTTTTCGCTCCTACGAGCAGTACTTC. Translation gives CASSFRSYEQYF. The full variable domain, completed using reference TRBV28 and TRBJ2-7, is DVKVTQSSRYLVKRTGEKVFLECVQDMDHENMFWYRQDPGLGLRLIYFSYDVKMKEKGDIPEGYSVSREKKERFSLILESASTNQTSMYLCASSFRSYEQYFGPGTRLTVT.

This clonotype came up many times. CDR3 sequence: CASSRSTGELFF. CDR3 DNA: TGTGCCAGCAGTCGTAGTACCGGGGAGCTGTTTTTT. V and J are TRBV28 and TRBJ2-2, with D unclear. The CDR3 has 12 amino acids. V lost 5 bases and J lost 5, with 6 bases in between. Germline assignment: CDR1 MDHEN and CDR2 SYDVKM.

This clonotype has ten or more counts. The rearrangement links TRBV6-2 or TRBV6-3 to TRBJ1-5; 9 bases map to TRBD1. V lost 4 bases, J lost 3 bases, and 10 bases stayed unmatched. There are 17 residues in the CDR3. Germline V gene data show CDR1 as MNHEY and CDR2 as SVGEGT. CDR3 DNA sequence: TGTGCCAGCAGTTTGGGACAGGGTAATCATAACAATCAGCCCCAGCATTTT. Translating it yields CASSLGQGNHNNQPQHF.

This clonotype was seen many times. The chain carries TRBV28 and TRBJ2-1; TRBD2 matches at 9 bases. The germline gives CDR1 MDHEN, CDR2 SYDVKM. The CDR3 is made up of 15 amino acids. V was pared by 5 bases and J by 8 bases, with 10 bases of the junction left unmatched. The CDR3 DNA follows: TGTGCCAGCAGTCCTGTGGGCGGGAGGGCTCATGAGCAGTTCTTC. Residues: CASSPVGGRAHEQFF.

This clonotype was counted ten times or more. The J gene is TRBJ2-1, the V gene TRBV6-1, with D perhaps TRBD1 (6 bases). In germline, CDR1 is MNHNS, CDR2 SASEGT. V gave up 7 bases and J gave up 4 bases, with 14 bases separating them. There are 14 residues in the CDR3. CDR3 nucleotide sequence: TGTGCCAGCATCGGCCGGGACAATTACAATGAGCAGTTCTTC. Translation: CASIGRDNYNEQFF.

This clonotype was recorded many times. CDR3 region: CASSEARAGTQYF. The CDR3 region has the DNA TGTGCCAGCAGTGAAGCGCGCGCGGGAACCCAGTACTTC. This chain uses TRBV2 with TRBJ2-5; a possible D gene is TRBD2 (6 bases). Germline lookup yields CDR1 SNHLY and CDR2 FYNNEI. V gave up 0 bases and J gave up 8 bases, with 10 bases separating them. The CDR3 sequence is 13 residues long. Variable domain in full (rest from reference TRBV2 and TRBJ2-5): EPEVTQTPSHQVTQMGQEVILRCVPISNHLYFYWYRQILGQKVEFLVSFYNNEISEKSEIFDDQFSVERPDGSNFTLKIRSTKLEDSAMYFCASSEARAGTQYFGPGTRLLVL.

This clonotype showed up many times. The chain combines TRBV11-3 with TRBJ2-3; tentative D call: TRBD1 (5 bases). CDR1 and CDR2 from the germline V gene are SGHNT and YENEEA. This CDR3 comprises 17 residues. V shed 3 bases and J shed 0 bases, with 16 bases lying between them. CDR3 nucleotides: TGTGCCAGCAGCTTTCTGGGGCAGGAAACTAGCACAGATACGCAGTATTTT. Residues: CASSFLGQETSTDTQYF.

This clonotype was seen many times. This chain connects TRBV20-1 to TRBJ1-5; no reliable D call. V dropped 6 bases and J dropped 0 bases, with 12 bases sitting between them. Germline V lookup: CDR1 DFQATT, CDR2 SNEGSKA (reference sequence). The CDR3 contains 14 residues. The CDR3 region has the DNA TGCAGTGCCCAAAGCTACAGTAGCAATCAGCCCCAGCATTTT. This sequence encodes CSAQSYSSNQPQHF.